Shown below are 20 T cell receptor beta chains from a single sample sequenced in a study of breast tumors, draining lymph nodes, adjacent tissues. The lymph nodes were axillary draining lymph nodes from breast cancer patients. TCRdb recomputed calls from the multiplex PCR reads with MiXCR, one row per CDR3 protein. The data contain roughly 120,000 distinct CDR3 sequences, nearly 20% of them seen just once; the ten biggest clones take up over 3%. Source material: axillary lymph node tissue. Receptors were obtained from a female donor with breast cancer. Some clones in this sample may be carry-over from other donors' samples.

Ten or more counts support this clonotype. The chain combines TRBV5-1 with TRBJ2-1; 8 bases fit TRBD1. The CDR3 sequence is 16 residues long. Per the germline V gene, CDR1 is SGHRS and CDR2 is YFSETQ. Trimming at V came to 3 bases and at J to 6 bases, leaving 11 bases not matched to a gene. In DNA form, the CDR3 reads TGCGCCAGCAGCTCGAAACCTCAGGGGGCCGTCAATGAGCAGTTCTTC. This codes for CASSSKPQGAVNEQFF.

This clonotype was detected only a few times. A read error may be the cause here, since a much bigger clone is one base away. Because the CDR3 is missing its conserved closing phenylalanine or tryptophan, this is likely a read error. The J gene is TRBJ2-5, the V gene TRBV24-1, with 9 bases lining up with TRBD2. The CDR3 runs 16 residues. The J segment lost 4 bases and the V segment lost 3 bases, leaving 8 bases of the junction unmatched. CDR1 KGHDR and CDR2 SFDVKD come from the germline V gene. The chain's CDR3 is CATSDPQREAGETQYL. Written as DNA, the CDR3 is TGTGCCACCAGTGATCCACAGCGGGAGGCGGGAGAGACCCAGTACCTC.

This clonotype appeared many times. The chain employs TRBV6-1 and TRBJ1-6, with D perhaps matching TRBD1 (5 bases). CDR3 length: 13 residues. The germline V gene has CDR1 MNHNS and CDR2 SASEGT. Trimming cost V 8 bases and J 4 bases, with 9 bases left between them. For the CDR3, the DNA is TGTGCCAGCGGGGGGACGTATAATTCACCCCTCCACTTT. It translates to CASGGTYNSPLHF.

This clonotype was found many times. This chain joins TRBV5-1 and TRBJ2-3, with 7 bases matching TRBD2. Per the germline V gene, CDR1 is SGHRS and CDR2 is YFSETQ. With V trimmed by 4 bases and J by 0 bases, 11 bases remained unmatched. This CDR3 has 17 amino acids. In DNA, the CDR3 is TGCGCCAGCAGCGTGGATCCGGGACTATCTAGCACAGATACGCAGTATTTT. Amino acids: CASSVDPGLSSTDTQYF.

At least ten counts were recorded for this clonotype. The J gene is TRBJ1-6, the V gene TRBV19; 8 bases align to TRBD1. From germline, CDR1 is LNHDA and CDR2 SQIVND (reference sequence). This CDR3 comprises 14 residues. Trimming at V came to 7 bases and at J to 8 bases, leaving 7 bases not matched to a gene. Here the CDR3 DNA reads TGTGCCAGTACCTCGACAGGGGCGGATTCACCCCTCCACTTT. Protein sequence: CASTSTGADSPLHF.

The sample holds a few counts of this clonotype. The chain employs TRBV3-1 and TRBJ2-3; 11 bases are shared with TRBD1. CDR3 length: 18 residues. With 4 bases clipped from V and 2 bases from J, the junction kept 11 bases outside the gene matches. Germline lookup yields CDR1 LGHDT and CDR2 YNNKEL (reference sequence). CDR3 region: CASSPQLGQGVITDTQYF. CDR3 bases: TGTGCCAGCAGCCCCCAACTGGGACAGGGGGTCATCACAGATACGCAGTATTTT.

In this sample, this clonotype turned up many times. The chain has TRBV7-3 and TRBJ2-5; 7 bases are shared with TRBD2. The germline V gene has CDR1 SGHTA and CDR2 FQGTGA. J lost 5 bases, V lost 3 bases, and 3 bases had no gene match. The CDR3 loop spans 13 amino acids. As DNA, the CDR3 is TGTGCCAGCAGCTTCATAGCGGGTGAGACCCAGTACTTC. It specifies CASSFIAGETQYF.

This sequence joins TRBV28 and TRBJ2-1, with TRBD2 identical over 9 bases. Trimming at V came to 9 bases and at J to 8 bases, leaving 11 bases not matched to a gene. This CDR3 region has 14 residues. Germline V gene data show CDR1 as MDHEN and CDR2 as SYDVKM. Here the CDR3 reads CASRREAGGYEQFF. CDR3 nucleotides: TGTGCCAGTCGACGGGAAGCGGGGGGTTATGAGCAGTTCTTC.

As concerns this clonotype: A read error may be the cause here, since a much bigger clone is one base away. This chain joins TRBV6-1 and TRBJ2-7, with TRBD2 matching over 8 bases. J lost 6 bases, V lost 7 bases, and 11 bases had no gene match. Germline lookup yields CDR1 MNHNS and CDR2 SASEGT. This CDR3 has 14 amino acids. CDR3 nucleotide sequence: TGTGCCAGCAACCCCGGGACTAGTTCCCCCGAGCAGTACTTC. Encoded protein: CASNPGTSSPEQYF.

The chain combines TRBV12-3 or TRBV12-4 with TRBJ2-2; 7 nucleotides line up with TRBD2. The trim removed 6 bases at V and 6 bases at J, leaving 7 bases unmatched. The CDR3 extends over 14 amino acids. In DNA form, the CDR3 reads TGTGCCAGCAGCCCGACTAGCCCCCCCGGGGAGCTGTTTTTT. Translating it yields CASSPTSPPGELFF.

The CDR3 bases are TGCAGTGCAAGGCCCGATGCAGGGGGCTATAATTCACCCCTCCACTTT. This gives the protein CSARPDAGGYNSPLHF. This chain connects TRBV20-1 to TRBJ1-6; 7 nucleotides line up with TRBD1. Germline V CDR1 and CDR2: DFQATT, SNEGSKA (reference sequence). The CDR3 loop spans 16 amino acids. Trimming cost V 6 bases and J 3 bases; bases outside gene matches: 11.

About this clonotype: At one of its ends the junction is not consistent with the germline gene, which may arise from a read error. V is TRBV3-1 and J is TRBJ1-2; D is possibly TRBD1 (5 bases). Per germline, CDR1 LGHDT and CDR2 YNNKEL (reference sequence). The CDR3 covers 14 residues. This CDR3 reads CANSQGRRGDGYTF. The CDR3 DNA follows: TGTGCCAACAGCCAAGGGAGACGGGGGGATGGCTACACCTTC.

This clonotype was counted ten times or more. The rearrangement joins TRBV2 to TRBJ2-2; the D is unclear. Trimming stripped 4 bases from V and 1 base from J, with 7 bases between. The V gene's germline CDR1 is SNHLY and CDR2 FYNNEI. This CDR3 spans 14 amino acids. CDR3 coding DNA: TGTGCCAGCAGTGTCCGCTTGAACACCGGGGAGCTGTTTTTT. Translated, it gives CASSVRLNTGELFF. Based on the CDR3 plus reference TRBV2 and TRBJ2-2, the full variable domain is EPEVTQTPSHQVTQMGQEVILRCVPISNHLYFYWYRQILGQKVEFLVSFYNNEISEKSEIFDDQFSVERPDGSNFTLKIRSTKLEDSAMYFCASSVRLNTGELFFGEGSRLTVL.

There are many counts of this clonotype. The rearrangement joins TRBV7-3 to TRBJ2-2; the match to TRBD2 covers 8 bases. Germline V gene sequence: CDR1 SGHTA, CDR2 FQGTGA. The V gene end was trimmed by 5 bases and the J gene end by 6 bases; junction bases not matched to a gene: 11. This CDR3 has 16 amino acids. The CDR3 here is CASSPTGTSKSGELFF. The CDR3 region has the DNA TGTGCCAGCAGCCCCACCGGGACTAGTAAGTCCGGGGAGCTGTTTTTT.

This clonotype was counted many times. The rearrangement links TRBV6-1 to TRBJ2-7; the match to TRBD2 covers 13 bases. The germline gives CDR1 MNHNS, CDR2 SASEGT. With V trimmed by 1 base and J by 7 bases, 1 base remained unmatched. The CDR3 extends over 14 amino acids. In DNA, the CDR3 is TGTGCCAGCAGTGAAGGGGGACTAGCGGGAGAGCAGTACTTC. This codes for CASSEGGLAGEQYF.

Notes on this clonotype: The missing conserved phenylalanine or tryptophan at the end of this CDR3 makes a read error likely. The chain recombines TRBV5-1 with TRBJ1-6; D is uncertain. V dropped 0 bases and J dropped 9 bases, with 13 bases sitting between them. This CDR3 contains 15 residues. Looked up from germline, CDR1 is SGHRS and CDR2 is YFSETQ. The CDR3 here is CASSLDWGESSPLHS. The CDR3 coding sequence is TGCGCCAGCAGCTTGGATTGGGGAGAGAGTTCACCCCTCCACTCT.

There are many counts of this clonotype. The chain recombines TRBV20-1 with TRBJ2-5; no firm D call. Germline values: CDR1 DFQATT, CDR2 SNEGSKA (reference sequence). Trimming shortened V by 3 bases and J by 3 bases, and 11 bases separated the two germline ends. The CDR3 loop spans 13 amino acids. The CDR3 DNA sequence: TGCAGTGCTAGGGTAGGACGGGAAGAGACCCAGTACTTC. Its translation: CSARVGREETQYF.

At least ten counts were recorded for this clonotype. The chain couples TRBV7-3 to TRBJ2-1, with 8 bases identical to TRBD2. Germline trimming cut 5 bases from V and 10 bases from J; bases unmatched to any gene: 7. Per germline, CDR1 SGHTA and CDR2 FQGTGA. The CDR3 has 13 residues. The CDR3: CASSPRGGREQFF. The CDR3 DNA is TGTGCCAGCAGCCCTCGGGGGGGTCGCGAGCAGTTCTTC. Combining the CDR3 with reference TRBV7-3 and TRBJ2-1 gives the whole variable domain GAGVSQTPSNKVTEKGKYVELRCDPISGHTALYWYRQSLGQGPEFLIYFQGTGAADDSGLPNDRFFAVRPEGSVSTLKIQRTERGDSAVYLCASSPRGGREQFFGPGTRLTVL.

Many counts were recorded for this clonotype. The CDR3 DNA reads as TGTGCCAGCAGCCAGGGACTAGGGGGTGGGGAGACCCAGTACTTC. It is translated as CASSQGLGGGETQYF. The rearrangement joins TRBV7-3 to TRBJ2-5, with 8 bases matching TRBD2. The germline V gene has CDR1 SGHTA and CDR2 FQGTGA. This CDR3 spans 15 amino acids. After removal of 5 bases from V and 5 bases from J, the junction contained 10 bases not matched to a gene.

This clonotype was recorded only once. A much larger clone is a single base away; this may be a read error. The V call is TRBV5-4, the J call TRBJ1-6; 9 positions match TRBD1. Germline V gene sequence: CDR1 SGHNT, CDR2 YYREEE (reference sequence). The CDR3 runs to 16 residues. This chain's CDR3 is CAGSLGIRQGDSPLHF. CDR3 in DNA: TGTGCCGGCAGCTTAGGAATCCGACAGGGGGATTCACCCCTCCACTTT.